This is a list of T cell receptor beta chains from one sample in a study of CD8+CD57+ T cells in acquired aplastic anemia. TCRdb used MiXCR to reprocess the reads, holding one entry per CDR3 protein. There are roughly 150,000 distinct CDR3 sequences in the sample; more than 45% occur only once, and 2.5% to 4% lies in the top ten. Sequencing input: sorted CD4+, CD8+, or CD8+CD57+ T cells (not recorded which) from PBMCs. Receptor source: a human donor with aplastic anemia. CDR3s include the opening cysteine and the closing phenylalanine or tryptophan. The D gene is left open where the match is weak. Expanded clones are given a class, and other clones once, few, many or no size at all.

D,size,J,V,CDR3,DNA
-,many,TRBJ2-1,TRBV20-1,CSATSSGTPGQFF,TGCAGTGCCACATCTTCAGGGACCCCGGGGCAGTTCTTC
TRBD1,few,TRBJ1-5,TRBV20-1,CSARQGASNQPQHF,TGCAGTGCTCGACAGGGGGCGAGCAATCAGCCCCAGCATTTT
-,-,TRBJ1-5,TRBV10-3,CAIKTDRNDQPQHF,TGTGCCATCAAGACTGACAGAAATGATCAGCCCCAGCATTTT
-,-,TRBJ1-1,TRBV10-3,CAISEYDREAFF,TGTGCCATCAGCGAGTATGACAGGGAAGCTTTCTTT
TRBD2,few,TRBJ2-3,TRBV2,CASSEARRGTLTDTQYF,TGTGCCAGCAGTGAAGCTCGGCGGGGGACCCTCACAGATACGCAGTATTTT
TRBD1,-,TRBJ2-7,TRBV19,CASNFLAGGEQYF,TGTGCCAGTAATTTCTTAGCAGGGGGCGAGCAGTACTTC
-,many,TRBJ1-5,TRBV20-1,CSAVGGGGNQPQHF,TGCAGTGCTGTTGGGGGTGGCGGCAATCAGCCCCAGCATTTT
-,many,TRBJ1-6,TRBV19,CASGPTFNSPLHF,TGTGCCAGTGGGCCGACATTTAATTCACCCCTCCACTTT
-,few,TRBJ2-6,TRBV15,CATSRIGHSTGANVLTF,TGTGCCACCAGCAGAATCGGACATTCAACTGGGGCCAACGTCCTGACTTTC
TRBD2,-,TRBJ2-7,TRBV2,CASSEPSGGVYEQYF,TGTGCCAGCAGTGAACCCAGCGGGGGGGTCTACGAGCAGTACTTC
-,few,TRBJ2-7,TRBV2,CASSFAGRSSYEQYF,TGTGCCAGCAGTTTCGCGGGGAGGAGCTCCTACGAGCAGTACTTC
-,few,TRBJ2-2,TRBV4-2,CASSQEAGSNTGELFF,TGTGCCAGCAGCCAAGAGGCGGGGTCTAACACCGGGGAGCTGTTTTTT
-,-,TRBJ2-5,TRBV4-1,CASSQPGKETQYF,TGCGCCAGCAGCCAGCCCGGAAAAGAGACCCAGTACTTC
-,-,TRBJ2-5,TRBV3-1,CASSYPGAKETQYF,TGTGCCAGCAGTTATCCGGGGGCTAAAGAGACCCAGTACTTC
-,many,TRBJ1-4,TRBV4-1,CASSQRSTAANEKLFF,TGCGCCAGCAGCCAAAGGAGTACAGCCGCTAATGAAAAACTGTTTTTT
TRBD1,few,TRBJ2-7,TRBV15,CATSTATGGRYEQYF,TGTGCCACCAGCACCGCGACAGGGGGACGCTACGAGCAGTACTTC
TRBD1,once,TRBJ2-5,TRBV25-1,CASSPLTGGETQYF,TGTGCCAGCAGCCCCCTGACAGGGGGCGAGACCCAGTACTTC
-,-,TRBJ1-2,TRBV6-1,CASSVQGADYGYTF,TGTGCCAGCAGTGTACAGGGCGCGGACTATGGCTACACCTTC
TRBD1,many,TRBJ1-3,TRBV11-2,CASSENRGSGNTIYF,TGTGCCAGCAGCGAAAACAGGGGGTCTGGAAACACCATATATTTT
-,few,TRBJ1-2,TRBV24-1,CATSDSDYGYTF,TGTGCCACCAGTGATTCCGACTATGGCTACACCTTC
-,-,TRBJ2-1,TRBV4-1,CASSQVGSYNEQFF,TGCGCCAGCAGCCAAGTGGGGTCCTACAATGAGCAGTTCTTC
-,-,TRBJ1-2,TRBV29-1,CSAQDSPNYGYTF,TGCAGCGCTCAGGACAGCCCTAACTATGGCTACACCTTC
-,many,TRBJ2-1,TRBV9,CASSPNQQGSIYNEQFF,TGTGCCAGCAGCCCTAACCAACAGGGTTCCATCTACAATGAGCAGTTCTTC
-,many,TRBJ2-7,TRBV9,CASSVVASPGEQYF,TGTGCCAGCAGCGTAGTGGCCTCCCCGGGGGAGCAGTACTTC
-,many,TRBJ1-1,TRBV19,CASSIAHATEAFF,TGTGCCAGTAGTATCGCCCACGCCACTGAAGCTTTCTTT
-,few,TRBJ1-1,TRBV10-3,CAISEFEGGSVNTEAFF,TGTGCCATCAGTGAGTTTGAGGGGGGATCGGTGAACACTGAAGCTTTCTTT
-,-,TRBJ2-7,TRBV2,CASNEGYEQYF,TGTGCCAGCAATGAGGGCTACGAGCAGTACTTC
TRBD1,-,TRBJ1-4,TRBV24-1,CDTSDRGEKLFF,TGTGACACCAGTGACAGGGGTGAAAAACTGTTTTTT
TRBD2,-,TRBJ2-1,TRBV10-3,CAISEMNSGGDLRNEQFF,TGTGCCATCAGTGAAATGAATAGCGGGGGAGACCTTCGTAATGAGCAGTTCTTC
TRBD1,many,TRBJ2-3,TRBV9,CASSVGQGGDTQYF,TGTGCCAGCAGCGTAGGACAGGGGGGCGATACGCAGTATTTT
-,many,TRBJ1-6,TRBV12-5,CASGKDRVDSPLHF,TGTGCTAGTGGAAAGGACAGAGTCGATTCACCCCTCCACTTT
-,few,TRBJ1-2,TRBV28,CASSPSMRGLYGYTF,TGTGCCAGCAGTCCCTCCATGAGGGGCCTCTATGGCTACACCTTC
-,-,TRBJ1-5,TRBV10-3,CAISDPGQPQHF,TGTGCCATCAGTGACCCGGGACAGCCCCAGCATTTT
-,-,TRBJ1-1,TRBV10-3,CATGTSGLNTEAFF,TGTGCCACCGGGACTAGCGGGTTGAACACTGAAGCTTTCTTT
TRBD1,many,TRBJ2-5,TRBV6-2/TRBV6-3,CASRRGGPETQYF,TGTGCCAGCAGAAGAGGGGGCCCAGAGACCCAGTACTTC
-,few,TRBJ1-4,TRBV15,CATSRGEGGLDEKLFF,TGTGCCACCAGCAGGGGGGAAGGGGGACTTGATGAAAAACTGTTTTTT
TRBD2,many,TRBJ2-1,TRBV24-1,CATSGSSGTSSHNEQFF,TGTGCCACCAGTGGTTCCTCCGGGACTAGTTCCCACAATGAGCAGTTCTTC
-,many,TRBJ1-6,TRBV5-1,CASSLGGVNNSPLHF,TGCGCCAGCAGCTTGGGTGGGGTGAACAATTCACCCCTCCACTTT
-,-,TRBJ1-6,TRBV3-1,CASSQDGGSPLHF,TGTGCCAGCAGCCAAGATGGTGGATCACCCCTCCACTTT
-,-,TRBJ2-1,TRBV10-1,CASSRPGYEQFF,TGCGCCAGCAGTAGACCAGGGTATGAGCAGTTCTTC
-,few,TRBJ1-5,TRBV15,CATSRDTPGGQPQHF,TGTGCCACCAGCAGAGACACACCCGGGGGTCAGCCCCAGCATTTT
-,many,TRBJ2-5,TRBV20-1,CSATRGANFQETQYF,TGCAGTGCAACGCGAGGAGCCAACTTCCAAGAGACCCAGTACTTC
-,many,TRBJ1-2,TRBV12-3/TRBV12-4,CASSASRRVHGYTF,TGTGCCAGCAGTGCTAGTCGGAGGGTCCATGGCTACACCTTC
-,-,TRBJ2-7,TRBV19,CASSIAGGAYEQYF,TGTGCCAGTAGTATAGCCGGGGGAGCCTACGAGCAGTACTTC
-,-,TRBJ2-1,TRBV10-3,CAIAPDTMGQFF,TGTGCCATCGCCCCGGATACAATGGGGCAGTTCTTC